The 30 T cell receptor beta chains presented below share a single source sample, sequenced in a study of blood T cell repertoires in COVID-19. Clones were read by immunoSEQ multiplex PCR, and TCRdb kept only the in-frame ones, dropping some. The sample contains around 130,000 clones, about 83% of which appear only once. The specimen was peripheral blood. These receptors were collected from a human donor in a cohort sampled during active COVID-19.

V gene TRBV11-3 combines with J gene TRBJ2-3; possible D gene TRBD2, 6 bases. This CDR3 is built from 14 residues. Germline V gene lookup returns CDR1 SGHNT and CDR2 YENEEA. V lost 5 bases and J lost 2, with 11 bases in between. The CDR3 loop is CASSKGLNTDTQYF. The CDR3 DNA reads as TGTGCCAGCAGCAAAGGACTAAACACAGATACGCAGTATTTT. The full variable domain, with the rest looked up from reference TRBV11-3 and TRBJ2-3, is EAGVVQSPRYKIIEKKQPVAFWCNPISGHNTLYWYLQNLGQGPELLIRYENEEAVDDSQLPKDRFSAERLKGVDSTLKIQPAELGDSAVYLCASSKGLNTDTQYFGPGTRLTVL.

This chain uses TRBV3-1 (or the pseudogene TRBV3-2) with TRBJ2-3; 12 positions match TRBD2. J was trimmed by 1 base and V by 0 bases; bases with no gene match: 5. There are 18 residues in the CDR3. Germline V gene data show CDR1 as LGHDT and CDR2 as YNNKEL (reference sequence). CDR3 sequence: CASSQDRLAGGRTDTQYF. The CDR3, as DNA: TGTGCCAGCAGCCAAGATCGGCTAGCGGGGGGGCGCACAGATACGCAGTATTTT.

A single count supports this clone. Written as DNA, the CDR3 is TGTGCCAGCAGCTACGACAGGGGCTATGGCTACACCTTC. This sequence encodes CASSYDRGYGYTF. V and J are TRBV7-9 and TRBJ1-2; 8 bases map to TRBD1. Germline loops: CDR1 SEHNR, CDR2 FQNEAQ (reference sequence). This CDR3 has 13 amino acids. Losses at the gene ends were 4 bases for V and 4 bases for J; bases not matched to a gene: 2.

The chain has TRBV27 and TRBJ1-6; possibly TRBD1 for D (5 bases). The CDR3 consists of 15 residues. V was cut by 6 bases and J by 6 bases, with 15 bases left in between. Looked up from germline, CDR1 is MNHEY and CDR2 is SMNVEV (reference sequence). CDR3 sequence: CASRTPRQFNSPLHF. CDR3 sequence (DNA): TGTGCCAGCAGAACCCCTCGACAGTTTAATTCACCCCTCCACTTT.

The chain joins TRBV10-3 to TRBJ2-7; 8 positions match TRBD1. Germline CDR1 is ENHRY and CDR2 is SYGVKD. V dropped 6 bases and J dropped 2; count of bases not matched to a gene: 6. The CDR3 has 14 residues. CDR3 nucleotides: TGTGCCATCAGCCTCCGGGACAGGACCTACGAGCAGTACTTC. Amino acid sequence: CAISLRDRTYEQYF.

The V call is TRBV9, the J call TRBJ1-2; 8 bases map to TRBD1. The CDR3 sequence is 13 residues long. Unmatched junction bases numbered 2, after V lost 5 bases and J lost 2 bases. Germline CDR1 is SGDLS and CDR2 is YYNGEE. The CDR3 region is CASSTGGNYGYTF. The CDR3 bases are TGTGCCAGCAGTACAGGGGGGAACTATGGCTACACCTTC.

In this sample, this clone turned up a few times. The CDR3 DNA reads TGTGCCACCAGCAGAGATCCCCCACCCGCCAGGGCCGAGCAGTACTTC. This translates into CATSRDPPPARAEQYF. The rearrangement links TRBV15 to TRBJ2-7; perhaps TRBD1 as D (5 bases). V was shortened by 0 bases and J by 6 bases, with 18 bases between the two germline ends. CDR1 is LNHNV, CDR2 YYDKDF, per germline (reference sequence). This CDR3 region has 16 residues.

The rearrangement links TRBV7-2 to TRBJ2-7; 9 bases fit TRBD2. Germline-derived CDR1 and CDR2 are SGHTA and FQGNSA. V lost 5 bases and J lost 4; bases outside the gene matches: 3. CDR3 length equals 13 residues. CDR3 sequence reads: CASSQRGEYEQYF. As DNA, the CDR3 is TGTGCCAGCAGCCAGCGGGGGGAGTACGAGCAGTACTTC.

CDR3 in amino acids: CASSYLRTGDYEQYF. CDR3 DNA: TGTGCCAGCAGTTACCTGCGGACAGGGGACTACGAGCAGTACTTC. The genes are TRBV6-5 and TRBJ2-7; 9 bases fit TRBD1. Per germline, CDR1 MNHEY and CDR2 SVGAGI. With V trimmed by 2 bases and J by 3 bases, 5 bases remained unmatched. The CDR3 is made up of 15 amino acids.

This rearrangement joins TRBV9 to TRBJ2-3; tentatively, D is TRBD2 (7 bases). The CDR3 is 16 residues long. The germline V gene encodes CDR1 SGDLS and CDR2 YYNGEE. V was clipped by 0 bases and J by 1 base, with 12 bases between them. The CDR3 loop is CASSVGGGGRTDTQYF. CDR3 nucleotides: TGTGCCAGCAGCGTAGGTGGCGGGGGCCGCACAGATACGCAGTATTTT.

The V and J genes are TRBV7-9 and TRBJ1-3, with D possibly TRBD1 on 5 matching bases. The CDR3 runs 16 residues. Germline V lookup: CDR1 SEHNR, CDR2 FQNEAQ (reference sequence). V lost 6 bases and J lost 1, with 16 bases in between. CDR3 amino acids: CASRPPTGSSGNTIYF. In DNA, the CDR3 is TGTGCCAGCAGACCTCCCACAGGTAGTTCTGGAAACACCATATATTTT.

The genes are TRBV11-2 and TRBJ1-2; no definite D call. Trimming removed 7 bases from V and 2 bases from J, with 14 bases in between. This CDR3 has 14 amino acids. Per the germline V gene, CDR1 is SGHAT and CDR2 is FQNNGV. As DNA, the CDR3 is TGTGCCAGCACCCCGGGGAAAATCAACTATGGCTACACCTTC. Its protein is CASTPGKINYGYTF.

As DNA, the CDR3 is TGTGCCATCAGTGACTGGGGGGAGAAGACTGAAGCTTTCTTT. This sequence encodes CAISDWGEKTEAFF. The chain joins TRBV10-3 to TRBJ1-1, with a tentative D call TRBD1 (5 bases). Germline lookup yields CDR1 ENHRY and CDR2 SYGVKD. V lost 3 bases and J lost 5, with 13 bases in between. The CDR3 has 14 amino acids.

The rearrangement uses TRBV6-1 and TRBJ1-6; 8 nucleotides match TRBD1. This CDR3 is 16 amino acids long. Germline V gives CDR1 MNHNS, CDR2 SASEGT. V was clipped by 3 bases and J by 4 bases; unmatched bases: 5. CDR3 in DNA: TGTGCCAGCAGTGATAGATGGGACAGGTATAATTCACCCCTCCACTTT. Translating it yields CASSDRWDRYNSPLHF.

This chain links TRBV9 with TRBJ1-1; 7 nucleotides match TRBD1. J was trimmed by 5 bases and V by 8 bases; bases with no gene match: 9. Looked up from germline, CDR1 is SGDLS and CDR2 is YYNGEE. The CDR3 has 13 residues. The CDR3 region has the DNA TGTGCCAGTAACAGGGGATTCGATACTGAAGCTTTCTTT. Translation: CASNRGFDTEAFF.

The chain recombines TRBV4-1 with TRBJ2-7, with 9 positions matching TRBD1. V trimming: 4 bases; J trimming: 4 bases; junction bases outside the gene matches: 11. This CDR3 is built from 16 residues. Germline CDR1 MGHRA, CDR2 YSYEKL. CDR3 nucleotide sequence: TGCGCCAGCAGCCGCCAATGGGACAGGGTTTTATACGAGCAGTACTTC. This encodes CASSRQWDRVLYEQYF.

CDR3 loop: CSVDDSHADTQYF. In DNA, the CDR3 is TGCAGCGTTGATGACTCCCATGCAGATACGCAGTATTTT. The rearrangement uses TRBV29-1 and TRBJ2-3; no firm D call. This CDR3 is built from 13 residues. Germline V gives CDR1 SQVTM, CDR2 ANQGSEA. V was shortened by 3 bases and J by 4 bases, with 11 bases between the two germline ends.

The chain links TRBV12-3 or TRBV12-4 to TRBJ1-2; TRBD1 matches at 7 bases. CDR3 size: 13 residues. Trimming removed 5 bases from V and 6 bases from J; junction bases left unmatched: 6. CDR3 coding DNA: TGTGCCAGCAGTCCCGGGACAGTACATGGCTACACCTTC. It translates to CASSPGTVHGYTF.

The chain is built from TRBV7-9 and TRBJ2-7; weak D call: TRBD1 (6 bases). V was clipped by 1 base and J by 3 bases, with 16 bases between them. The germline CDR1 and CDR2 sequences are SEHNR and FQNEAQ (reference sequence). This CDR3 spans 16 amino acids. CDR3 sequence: CASSLGVGQGIYEQYF. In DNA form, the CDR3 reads TGTGCCAGCAGCTTAGGGGTTGGGCAGGGGATCTACGAGCAGTACTTC.

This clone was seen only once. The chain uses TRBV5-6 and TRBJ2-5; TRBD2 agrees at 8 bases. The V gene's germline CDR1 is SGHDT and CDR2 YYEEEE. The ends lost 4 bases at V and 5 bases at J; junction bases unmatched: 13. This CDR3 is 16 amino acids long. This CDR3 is CASSQTGGGPMETQYF. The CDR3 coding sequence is TGTGCCAGCAGCCAGACCGGGGGGGGCCCGATGGAGACCCAGTACTTC. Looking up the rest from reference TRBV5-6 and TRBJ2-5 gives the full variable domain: DAGVTQSPTHLIKTRGQQVTLRCSPKSGHDTVSWYQQALGQGPQFIFQYYEEEERQRGNFPDRFSGHQFPNYSSELNVNALLLGDSALYLCASSQTGGGPMETQYFGPGTRLLVL.

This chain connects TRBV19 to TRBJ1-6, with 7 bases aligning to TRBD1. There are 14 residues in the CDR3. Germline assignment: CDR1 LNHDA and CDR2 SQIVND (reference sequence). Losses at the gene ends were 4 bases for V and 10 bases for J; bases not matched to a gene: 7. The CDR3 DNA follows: TGTGCCAGTAGTAGGGACAGAGGTGGGTCACCCCTCCACTTT. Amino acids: CASSRDRGGSPLHF.

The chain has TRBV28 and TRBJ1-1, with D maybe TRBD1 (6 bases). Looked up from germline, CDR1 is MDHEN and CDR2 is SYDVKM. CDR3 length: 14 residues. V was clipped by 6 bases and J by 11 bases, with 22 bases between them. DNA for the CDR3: TGTGCCAGCAGAAGCAGGGGCCCCGTCCATAATGCTTTCTTT. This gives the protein CASRSRGPVHNAFF. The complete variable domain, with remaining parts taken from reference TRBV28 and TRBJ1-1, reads DVKVTQSSRYLVKRTGEKVFLECVQDMDHENMFWYRQDPGLGLRLIYFSYDVKMKEKGDIPEGYSVSREKKERFSLILESASTNQTSMYLCASRSRGPVHNAFFGQGTRLTVV.

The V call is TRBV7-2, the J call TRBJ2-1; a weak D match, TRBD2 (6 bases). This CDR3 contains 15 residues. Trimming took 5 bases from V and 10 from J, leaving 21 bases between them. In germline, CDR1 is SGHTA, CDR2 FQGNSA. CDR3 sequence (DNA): TGTGCCAGCAGCCTCGGGGGATCCCGCAGAAAAGAGCAGTTCTTC. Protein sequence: CASSLGGSRRKEQFF.

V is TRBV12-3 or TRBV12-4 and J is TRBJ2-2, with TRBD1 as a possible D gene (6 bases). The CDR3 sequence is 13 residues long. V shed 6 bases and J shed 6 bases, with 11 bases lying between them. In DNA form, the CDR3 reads TGTGCCAGCAGCTCTCAGGGGTCCGGGGAGCTGTTTTTT. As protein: CASSSQGSGELFF.

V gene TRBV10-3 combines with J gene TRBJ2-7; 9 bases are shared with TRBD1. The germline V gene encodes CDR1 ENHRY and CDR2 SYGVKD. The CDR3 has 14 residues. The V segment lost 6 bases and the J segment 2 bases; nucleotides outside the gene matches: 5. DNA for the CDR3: TGTGCCATCAGCGGGACAGGGCTTCCCTACGAGCAGTACTTC. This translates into CAISGTGLPYEQYF.

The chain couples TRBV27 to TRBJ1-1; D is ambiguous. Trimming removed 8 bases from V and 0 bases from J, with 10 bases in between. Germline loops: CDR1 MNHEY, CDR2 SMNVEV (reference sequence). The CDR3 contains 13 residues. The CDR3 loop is CASSGMLNTEAFF. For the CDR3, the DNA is TGTGCCAGCTCGGGGATGTTGAACACTGAAGCTTTCTTT.

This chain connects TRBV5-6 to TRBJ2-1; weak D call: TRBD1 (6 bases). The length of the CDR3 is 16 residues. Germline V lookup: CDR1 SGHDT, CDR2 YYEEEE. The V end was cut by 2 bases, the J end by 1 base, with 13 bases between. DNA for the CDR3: TGTGCCAGCAGCTTTGTCCCCGGGACATCCTACAATGAGCAGTTCTTC. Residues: CASSFVPGTSYNEQFF.

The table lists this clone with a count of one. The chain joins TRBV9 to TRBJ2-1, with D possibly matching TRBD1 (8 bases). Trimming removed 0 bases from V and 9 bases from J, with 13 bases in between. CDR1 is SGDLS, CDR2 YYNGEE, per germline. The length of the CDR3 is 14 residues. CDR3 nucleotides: TGTGCCAGCAGCGTAGACGGGGGGACAGGTGAGCAGTTCTTC. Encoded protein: CASSVDGGTGEQFF.

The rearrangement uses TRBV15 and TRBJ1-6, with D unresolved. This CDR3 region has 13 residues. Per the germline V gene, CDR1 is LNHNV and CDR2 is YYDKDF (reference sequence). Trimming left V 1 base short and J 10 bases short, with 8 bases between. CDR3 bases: TGTGCCACCAGCAGAGGACACCTCTCACCCCTCCACTTT. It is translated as CATSRGHLSPLHF.

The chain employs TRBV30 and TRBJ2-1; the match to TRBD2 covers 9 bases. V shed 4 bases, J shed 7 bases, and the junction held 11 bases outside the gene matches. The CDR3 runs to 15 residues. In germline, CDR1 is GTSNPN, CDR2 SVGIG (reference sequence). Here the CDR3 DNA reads TGTGCCTGGACCCAGACAGGTAGCGGGAGTAATGAGCAGTTCTTC. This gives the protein CAWTQTGSGSNEQFF.